This TCR beta chain was profiled in a study of cytomegalovirus exposure and HLA in healthy donors. Study background: The early release's HLA-typed donors yielded approximately 82 million unique TCRs.

PCR amplification relied on 60 Vbeta primers (plus 13 Jbeta primers). Method: immunoSEQ multiplex PCR; TCRdb's copy keeps in-frame clones and lacks some. The sample has more than 150,000 clones, approximately 80% seen once. This CDR3 region has 15 residues. V was shortened by 1 base and J by 3 bases, with 13 bases between the two germline ends. The germline CDR1 and CDR2 sequences are SGHRS and YFSETQ. This clonotype was sampled from a woman aged 25 to 39 in good health and CMV-seronegative. The J gene is TRBJ1-1, the V gene TRBV5-1; D possibly corresponds to TRBD1 (5 bases). Sequencing was carried out using PBMCs. The CDR3 coding sequence is TGCGCCAGCAGCTTGTTCGGGCAGACAGACACTGAAGCTTTCTTT. It codes for CASSLFGQTDTEAFF.